Reported below is one T cell receptor (beta chain). Use of 60 Vbeta and 13 Jbeta primers characterized the PCR. Sequenced by immunoSEQ multiplex PCR; TCRdb stores in-frame clones only, minus some. This sample has a few hundred thousand clones; 75% occur once, and the top ten carry 1.8%. Those who donated were healthy bone marrow donors. This sample stems from a study of cytomegalovirus exposure and HLA in healthy donors. Germline V gene lookup returns CDR1 PRHDT and CDR2 FYEKMQ (reference sequence). The CDR3 is 17 residues long. V lost 3 bases and J lost 1; bases outside the gene matches: 4. This sequence originates from a woman aged 25-40 years in good health and CMV-seronegative. The rearrangement links TRBV13 to TRBJ2-5; 14 bases match TRBD2. Sequences were obtained from PBMCs. The CDR3 loop is CASSFGGLAGVQETQYF. DNA for the CDR3: TGTGCCAGCAGCTTTGGGGGACTAGCGGGAGTCCAAGAGACCCAGTACTTC.